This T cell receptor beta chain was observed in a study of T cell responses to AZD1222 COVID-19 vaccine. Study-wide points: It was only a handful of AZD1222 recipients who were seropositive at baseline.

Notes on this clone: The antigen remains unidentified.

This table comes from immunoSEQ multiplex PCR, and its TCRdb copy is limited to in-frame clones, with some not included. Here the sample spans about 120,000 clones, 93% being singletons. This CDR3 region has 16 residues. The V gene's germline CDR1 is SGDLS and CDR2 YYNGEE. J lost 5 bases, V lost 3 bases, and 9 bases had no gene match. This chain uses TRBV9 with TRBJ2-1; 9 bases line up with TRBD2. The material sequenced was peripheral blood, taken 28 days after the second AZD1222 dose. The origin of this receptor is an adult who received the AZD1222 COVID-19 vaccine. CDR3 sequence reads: CASSAPGTSRNNEQFF. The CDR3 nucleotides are TGTGCCAGCAGCGCCCCCGGGACTAGCAGAAACAATGAGCAGTTCTTC. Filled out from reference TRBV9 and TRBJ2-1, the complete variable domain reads DSGVTQTPKHLITATGQRVTLRCSPRSGDLSVYWYQQSLDQGLQFLIQYYNGEERAKGNILERFSAQQFPDLHSELNLSSLELGDSALYFCASSAPGTSRNNEQFFGPGTRLTVL.